The following is a T cell receptor beta chain sequence with its context. Its specificity is not known. This entry is derived from a study of cytomegalovirus exposure and HLA in healthy donors. Study-level findings and limits: In vitro data verified a few CMV-associated chains as specific for CMV antigens.

Produced via immunoSEQ multiplex PCR; TCRdb's table is partial and in-frame only. The sample yields 90,000 to 120,000 clones, 70% to 90% seen once. This CDR3 has 13 residues. V was pared by 7 bases and J by 4 bases, with 6 bases of the junction left unmatched. Germline V lookup: CDR1 GTSNPN, CDR2 SVGIG (reference sequence). This clonotype was obtained from a woman in her late teens or twenties in good health and CMV-seronegative. The specimen was PBMCs. The V gene is TRBV30, the J gene TRBJ2-1; 8 bases match TRBD1. The CDR3 sequence: CASRDRNYNEQFF. CDR3 DNA sequence: TGTGCCTCCCGGGACAGGAATTACAATGAGCAGTTCTTC.